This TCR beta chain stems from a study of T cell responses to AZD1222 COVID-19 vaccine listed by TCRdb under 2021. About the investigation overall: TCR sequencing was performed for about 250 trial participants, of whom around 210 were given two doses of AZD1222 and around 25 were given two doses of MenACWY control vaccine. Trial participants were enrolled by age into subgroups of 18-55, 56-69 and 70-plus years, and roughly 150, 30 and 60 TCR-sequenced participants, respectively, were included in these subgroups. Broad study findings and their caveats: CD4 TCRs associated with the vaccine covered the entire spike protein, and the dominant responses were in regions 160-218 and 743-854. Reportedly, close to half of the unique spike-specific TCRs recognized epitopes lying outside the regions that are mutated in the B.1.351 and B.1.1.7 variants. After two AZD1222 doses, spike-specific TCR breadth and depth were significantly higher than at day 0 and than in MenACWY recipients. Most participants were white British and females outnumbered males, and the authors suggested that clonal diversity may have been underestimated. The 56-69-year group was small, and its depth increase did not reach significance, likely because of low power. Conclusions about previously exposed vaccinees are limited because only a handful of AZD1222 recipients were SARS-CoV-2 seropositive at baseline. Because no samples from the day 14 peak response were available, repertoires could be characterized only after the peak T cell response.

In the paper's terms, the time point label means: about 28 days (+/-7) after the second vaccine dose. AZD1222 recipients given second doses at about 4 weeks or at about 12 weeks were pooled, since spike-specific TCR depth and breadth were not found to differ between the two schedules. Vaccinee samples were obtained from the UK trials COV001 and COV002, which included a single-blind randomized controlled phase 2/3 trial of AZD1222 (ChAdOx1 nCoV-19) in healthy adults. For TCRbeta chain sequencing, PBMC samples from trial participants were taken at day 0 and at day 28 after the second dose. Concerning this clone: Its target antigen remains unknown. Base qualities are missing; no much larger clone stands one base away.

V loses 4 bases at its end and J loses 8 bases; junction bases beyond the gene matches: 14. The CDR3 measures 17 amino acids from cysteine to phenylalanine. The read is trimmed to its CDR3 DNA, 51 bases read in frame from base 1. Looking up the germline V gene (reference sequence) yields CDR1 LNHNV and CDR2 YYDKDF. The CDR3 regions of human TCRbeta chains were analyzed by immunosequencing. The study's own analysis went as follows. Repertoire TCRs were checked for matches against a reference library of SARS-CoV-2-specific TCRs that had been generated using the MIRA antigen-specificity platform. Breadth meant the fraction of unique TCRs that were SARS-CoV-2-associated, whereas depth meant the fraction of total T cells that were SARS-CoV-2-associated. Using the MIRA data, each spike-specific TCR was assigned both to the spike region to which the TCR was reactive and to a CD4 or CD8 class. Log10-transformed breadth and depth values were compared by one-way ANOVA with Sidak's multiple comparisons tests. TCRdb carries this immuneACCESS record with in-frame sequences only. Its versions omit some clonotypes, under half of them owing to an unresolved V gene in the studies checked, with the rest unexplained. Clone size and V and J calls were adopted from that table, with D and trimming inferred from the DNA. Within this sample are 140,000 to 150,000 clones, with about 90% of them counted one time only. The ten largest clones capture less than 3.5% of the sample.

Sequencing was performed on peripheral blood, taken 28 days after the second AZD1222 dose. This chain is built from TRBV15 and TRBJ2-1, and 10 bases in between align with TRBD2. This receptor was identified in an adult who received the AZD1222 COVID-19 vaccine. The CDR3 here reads CATSTQNPSGRTHEQFF. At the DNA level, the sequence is TGTGCCACCAGCACACAAAACCCTAGCGGGAGAACCCATGAGCAGTTCTTC.